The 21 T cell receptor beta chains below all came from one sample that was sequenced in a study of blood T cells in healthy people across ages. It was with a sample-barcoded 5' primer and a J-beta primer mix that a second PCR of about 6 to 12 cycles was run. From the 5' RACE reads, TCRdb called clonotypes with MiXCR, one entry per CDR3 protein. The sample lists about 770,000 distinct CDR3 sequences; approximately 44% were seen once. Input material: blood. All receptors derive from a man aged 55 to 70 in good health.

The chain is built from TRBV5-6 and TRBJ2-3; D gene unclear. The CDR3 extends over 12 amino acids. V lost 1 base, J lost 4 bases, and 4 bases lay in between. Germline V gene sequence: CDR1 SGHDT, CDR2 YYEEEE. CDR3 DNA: TGTGCCAGCAGCTTGCAACCAGATACGCAGTATTTT. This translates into CASSLQPDTQYF. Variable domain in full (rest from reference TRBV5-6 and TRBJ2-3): DAGVTQSPTHLIKTRGQQVTLRCSPKSGHDTVSWYQQALGQGPQFIFQYYEEEERQRGNFPDRFSGHQFPNYSSELNVNALLLGDSALYLCASSLQPDTQYFGPGTRLTVL.

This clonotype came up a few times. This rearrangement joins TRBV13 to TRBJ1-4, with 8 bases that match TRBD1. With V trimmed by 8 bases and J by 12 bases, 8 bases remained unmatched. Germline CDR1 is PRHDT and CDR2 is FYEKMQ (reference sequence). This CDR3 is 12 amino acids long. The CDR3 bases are TGTGCCAGCGGCCAGGGGGCGCGGGAACTGTTTTTT. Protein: CASGQGARELFF.

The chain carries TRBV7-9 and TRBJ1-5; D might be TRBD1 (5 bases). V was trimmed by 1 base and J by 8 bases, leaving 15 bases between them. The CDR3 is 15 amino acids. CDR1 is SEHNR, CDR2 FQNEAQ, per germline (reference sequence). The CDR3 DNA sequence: TGTGCCAGCAGCTTAGGGACATGGGACCGGGAGCCCCAGCATTTT. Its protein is CASSLGTWDREPQHF.

CDR3 DNA: TGTGCCAGCAGTGACGGTATAGCGGCCTACGAGCAGTACTTC. Protein sequence: CASSDGIAAYEQYF. The chain recombines TRBV6-7 with TRBJ2-7; perhaps TRBD2 as D (6 bases). TRBV6-7 carries the ORF label, with uncertain function. The CDR3 runs to 14 residues. Trimming took 5 bases from V and 2 from J, leaving 13 bases between them.

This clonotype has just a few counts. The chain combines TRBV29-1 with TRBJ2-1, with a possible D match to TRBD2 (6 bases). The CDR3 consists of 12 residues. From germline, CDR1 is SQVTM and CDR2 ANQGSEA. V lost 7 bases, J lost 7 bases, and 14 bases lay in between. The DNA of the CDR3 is TGCAGCGCTCGACTAGGGTTAAATGAGCAGTTCTTC. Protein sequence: CSARLGLNEQFF.

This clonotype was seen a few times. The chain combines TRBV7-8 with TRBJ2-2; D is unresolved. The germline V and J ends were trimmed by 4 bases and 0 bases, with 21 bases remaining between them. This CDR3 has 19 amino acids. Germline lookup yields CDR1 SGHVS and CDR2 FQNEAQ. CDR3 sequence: CASSSTLPNSFTNTGELFF. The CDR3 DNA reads TGTGCCAGCAGCTCCACCCTGCCCAACAGCTTTACGAACACCGGGGAGCTGTTTTTT. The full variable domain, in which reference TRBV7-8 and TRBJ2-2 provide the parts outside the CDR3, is GAGVSQSPRYKVAKRGQDVALRCDPISGHVSLFWYQQALGQGPEFLTYFQNEAQLDKSGLPSDRFFAERPEGSVSTLKIQRTQQEDSAVYLCASSSTLPNSFTNTGELFFGEGSRLTVL.

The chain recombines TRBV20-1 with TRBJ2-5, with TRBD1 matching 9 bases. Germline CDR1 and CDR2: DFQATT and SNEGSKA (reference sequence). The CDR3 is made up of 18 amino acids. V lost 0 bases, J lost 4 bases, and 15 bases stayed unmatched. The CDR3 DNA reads TGCAGTGCTAGAGATCCGTCTCTTGGGACAGGGAGTCGAGAGACCCAGTACTTC. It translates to CSARDPSLGTGSRETQYF.

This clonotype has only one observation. The CDR3 reads CAIKGRSSYNEQYF. CDR3 nucleotides: TGTGCCATCAAGGGACGGAGCTCCTACAATGAGCAGTACTTC. J is TRBJ2-1 and V is TRBV10-3, with D perhaps given as TRBD1 or TRBD2 (5 bases each). The J call is in doubt because the DNA end fits TRBJ2-7 better. Germline CDR1 reads ENHRY; CDR2 reads SYGVKD. CDR3 length equals 14 residues.

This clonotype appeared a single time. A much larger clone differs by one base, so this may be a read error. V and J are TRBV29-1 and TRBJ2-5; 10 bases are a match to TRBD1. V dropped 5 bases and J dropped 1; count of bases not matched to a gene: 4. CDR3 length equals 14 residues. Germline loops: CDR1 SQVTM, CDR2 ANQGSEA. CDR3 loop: CSVRTGGGQETQYF. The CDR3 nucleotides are TGCAGCGTTCGGACAGGGGGTGGCCAAGAGACCCAGTACTTC.

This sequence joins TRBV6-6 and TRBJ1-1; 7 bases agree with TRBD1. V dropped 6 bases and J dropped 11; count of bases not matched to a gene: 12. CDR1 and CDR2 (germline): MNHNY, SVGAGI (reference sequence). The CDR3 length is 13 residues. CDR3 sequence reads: CASSAQDRAGAFF. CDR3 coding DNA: TGTGCCAGCAGCGCCCAAGACAGGGCCGGCGCTTTCTTT.

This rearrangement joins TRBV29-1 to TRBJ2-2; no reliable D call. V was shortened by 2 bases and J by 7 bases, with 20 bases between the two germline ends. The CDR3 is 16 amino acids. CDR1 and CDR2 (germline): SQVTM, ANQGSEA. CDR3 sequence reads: CSVEKSAGSGFGELFF. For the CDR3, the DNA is TGCAGCGTTGAAAAATCCGCAGGTTCGGGCTTCGGGGAGCTGTTTTTT.

In nucleotides, the CDR3 is TGTGCCAGCCGCGGGACAGGGATGTACACTGAAGCTTTCTTT. Its translation: CASRGTGMYTEAFF. This chain joins TRBV30 and TRBJ1-1; 9 bases are shared with TRBD1. Looked up from germline, CDR1 is GTSNPN and CDR2 is SVGIG (reference sequence). The V gene end was trimmed by 8 bases and the J gene end by 3 bases; junction bases not matched to a gene: 10. The CDR3 runs to 14 residues.

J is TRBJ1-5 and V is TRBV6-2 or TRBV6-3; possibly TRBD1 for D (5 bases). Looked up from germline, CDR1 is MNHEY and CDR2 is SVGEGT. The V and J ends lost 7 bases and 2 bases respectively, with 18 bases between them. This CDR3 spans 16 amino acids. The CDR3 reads CASTQTGLVGNQPQHF. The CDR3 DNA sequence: TGTGCCAGCACTCAAACAGGCCTGGTCGGCAATCAGCCCCAGCATTTT.

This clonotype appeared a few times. The CDR3: CASSLGVNTDTQYF. The CDR3 DNA follows: TGTGCCAGCAGCTTAGGAGTCAACACAGATACGCAGTATTTT. This chain connects TRBV7-9 to TRBJ2-3, with no clear D. CDR1 is SEHNR and CDR2 is FQNEAQ in the germline V gene (reference sequence). The CDR3 is 14 residues long. The germline V and J ends were trimmed by 1 base and 2 bases, with 7 bases remaining between them.

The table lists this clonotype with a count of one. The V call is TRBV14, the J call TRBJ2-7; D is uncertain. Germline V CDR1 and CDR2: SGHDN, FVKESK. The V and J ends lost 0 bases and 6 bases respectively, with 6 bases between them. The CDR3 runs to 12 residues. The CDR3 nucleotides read TGTGCCAGCAGCCAAGATTCTTCCGAGCAGTACTTC. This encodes CASSQDSSEQYF.

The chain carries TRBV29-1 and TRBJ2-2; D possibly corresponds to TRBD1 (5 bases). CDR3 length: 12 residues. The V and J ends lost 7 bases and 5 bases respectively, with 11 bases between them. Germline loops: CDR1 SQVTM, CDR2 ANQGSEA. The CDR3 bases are TGCAGCGCTGTGGGGCCGACCGGGGAGCTGTTTTTT. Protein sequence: CSAVGPTGELFF.

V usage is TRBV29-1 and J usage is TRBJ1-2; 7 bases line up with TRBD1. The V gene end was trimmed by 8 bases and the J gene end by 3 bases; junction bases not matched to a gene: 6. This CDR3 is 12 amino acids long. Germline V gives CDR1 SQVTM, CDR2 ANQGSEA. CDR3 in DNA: TGCAGCTCCGACAGGGATGACTATGGCTACACCTTC. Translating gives CSSDRDDYGYTF. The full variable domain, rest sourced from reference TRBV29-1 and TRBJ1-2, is SAVISQKPSRDICQRGTSLTIQCQVDSQVTMMFWYRQQPGQSLTLIATANQGSEATYESGFVIDKFPISRPNLTFSTLTVSNMSPEDSSIYLCSSDRDDYGYTFGSGTRLTVV.

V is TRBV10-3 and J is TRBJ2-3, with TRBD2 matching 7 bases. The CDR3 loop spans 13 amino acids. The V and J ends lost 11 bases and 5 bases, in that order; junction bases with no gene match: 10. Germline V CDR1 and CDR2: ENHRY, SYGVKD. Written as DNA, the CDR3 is TGTGCCCATGCCGCGGGGGATAGAGATACGCAGTATTTT. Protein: CAHAAGDRDTQYF.

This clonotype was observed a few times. CDR3 in amino acids: CAISDPGEETQYF. The CDR3 DNA follows: TGTGCCATCAGTGATCCAGGGGAAGAGACCCAGTACTTC. V usage is TRBV10-3 and J usage is TRBJ2-5; tentative D call: TRBD1 (6 bases). The CDR3 sequence is 13 residues long. The ends were cut back, 3 bases at V and 3 bases at J, with 8 bases in the middle. CDR1 and CDR2 (germline): ENHRY, SYGVKD.

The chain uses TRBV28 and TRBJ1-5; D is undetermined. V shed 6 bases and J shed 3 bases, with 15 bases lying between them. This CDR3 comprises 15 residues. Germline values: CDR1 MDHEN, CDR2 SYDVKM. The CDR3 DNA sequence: TGTGCCAGCAGCGTATACATAGGGTCCAATCAGCCCCAGCATTTT. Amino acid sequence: CASSVYIGSNQPQHF. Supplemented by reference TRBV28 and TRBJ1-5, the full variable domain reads DVKVTQSSRYLVKRTGEKVFLECVQDMDHENMFWYRQDPGLGLRLIYFSYDVKMKEKGDIPEGYSVSREKKERFSLILESASTNQTSMYLCASSVYIGSNQPQHFGDGTRLSIL.

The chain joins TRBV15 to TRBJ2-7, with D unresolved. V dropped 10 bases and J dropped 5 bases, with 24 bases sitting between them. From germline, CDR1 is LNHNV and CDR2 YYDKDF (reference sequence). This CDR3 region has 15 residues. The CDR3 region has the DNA TGTGCCAGAAACGGTGGTGTCGGGCTTCACCACGAGCAGTACTTC. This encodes CARNGGVGLHHEQYF.